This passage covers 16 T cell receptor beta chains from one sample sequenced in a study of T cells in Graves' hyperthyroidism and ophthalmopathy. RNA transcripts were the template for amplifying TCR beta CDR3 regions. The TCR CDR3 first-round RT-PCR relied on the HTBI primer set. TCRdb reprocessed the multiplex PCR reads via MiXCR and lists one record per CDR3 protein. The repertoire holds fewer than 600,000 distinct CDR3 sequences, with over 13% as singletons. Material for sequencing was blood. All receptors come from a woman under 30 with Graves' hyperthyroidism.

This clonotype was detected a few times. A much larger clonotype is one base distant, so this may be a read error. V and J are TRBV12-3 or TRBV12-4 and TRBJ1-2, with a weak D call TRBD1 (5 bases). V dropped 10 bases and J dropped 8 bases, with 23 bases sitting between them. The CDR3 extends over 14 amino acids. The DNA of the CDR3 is TGTGCCACTACCCCCGGGCCGAAGGGGAACGGCTACACCTTC. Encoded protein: CATTPGPKGNGYTF.

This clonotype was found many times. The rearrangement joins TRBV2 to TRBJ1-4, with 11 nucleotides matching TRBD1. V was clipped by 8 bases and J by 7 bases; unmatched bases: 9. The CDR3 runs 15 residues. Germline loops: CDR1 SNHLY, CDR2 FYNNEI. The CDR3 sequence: CASGGGTGGLEKLFF. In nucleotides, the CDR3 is TGTGCCAGCGGAGGGGGGACAGGGGGACTTGAAAAACTGTTTTTT.

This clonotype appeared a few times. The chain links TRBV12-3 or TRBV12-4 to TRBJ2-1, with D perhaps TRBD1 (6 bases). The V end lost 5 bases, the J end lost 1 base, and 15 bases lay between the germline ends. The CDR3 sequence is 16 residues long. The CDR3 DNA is TGTGCCAGCAGTCAGTACAGGGCCGCTTCCTACAATGAGCAGTTCTTC. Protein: CASSQYRAASYNEQFF.

The CDR3 DNA reads TGTGCCAGCAGTGAATTCCGGGACCAAGAGACCCAGTACTTC. Residues: CASSEFRDQETQYF. The chain has TRBV25-1 and TRBJ2-5; D unclear. Deletions cut 1 base from V and 0 bases from J, with 6 bases between. Germline V gives CDR1 MGHDK, CDR2 SYGVNS. This CDR3 region has 14 residues.

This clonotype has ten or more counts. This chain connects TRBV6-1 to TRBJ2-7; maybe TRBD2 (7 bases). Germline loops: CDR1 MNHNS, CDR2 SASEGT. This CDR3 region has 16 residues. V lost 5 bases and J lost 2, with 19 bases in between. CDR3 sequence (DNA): TGTGCCAGCAGTAACCCAGGGGCAGGGACTACCTACGAGCAGTACTTC. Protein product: CASSNPGAGTTYEQYF.

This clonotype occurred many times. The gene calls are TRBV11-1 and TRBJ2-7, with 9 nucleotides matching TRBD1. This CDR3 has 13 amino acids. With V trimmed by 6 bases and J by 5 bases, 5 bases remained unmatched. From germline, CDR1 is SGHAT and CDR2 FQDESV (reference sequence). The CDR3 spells CASRRQGVDEQYF. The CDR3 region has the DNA TGTGCCAGCAGACGACAGGGGGTCGACGAGCAGTACTTC.

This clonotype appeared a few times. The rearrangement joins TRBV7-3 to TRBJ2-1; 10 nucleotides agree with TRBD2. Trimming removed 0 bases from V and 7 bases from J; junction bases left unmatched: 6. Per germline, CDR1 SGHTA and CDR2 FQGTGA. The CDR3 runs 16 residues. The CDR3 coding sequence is TGTGCCAGCAGCTTAACCCCTAGCGGGAGAAGTAATGAGCAGTTCTTC. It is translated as CASSLTPSGRSNEQFF.

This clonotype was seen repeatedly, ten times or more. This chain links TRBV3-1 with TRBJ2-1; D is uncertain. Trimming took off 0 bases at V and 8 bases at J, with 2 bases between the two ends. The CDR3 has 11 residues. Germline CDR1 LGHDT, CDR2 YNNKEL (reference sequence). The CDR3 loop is CASSQEDEQFF. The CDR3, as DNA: TGTGCCAGCAGCCAAGAGGATGAGCAGTTCTTC.

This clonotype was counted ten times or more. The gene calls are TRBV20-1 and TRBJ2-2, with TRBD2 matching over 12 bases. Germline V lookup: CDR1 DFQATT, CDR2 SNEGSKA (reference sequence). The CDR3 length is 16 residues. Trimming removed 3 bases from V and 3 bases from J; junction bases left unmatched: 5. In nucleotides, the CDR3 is TGCAGTGCTAGGACTAGCGGGAGTTCCTACACCGGGGAGCTGTTTTTT. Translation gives CSARTSGSSYTGELFF.

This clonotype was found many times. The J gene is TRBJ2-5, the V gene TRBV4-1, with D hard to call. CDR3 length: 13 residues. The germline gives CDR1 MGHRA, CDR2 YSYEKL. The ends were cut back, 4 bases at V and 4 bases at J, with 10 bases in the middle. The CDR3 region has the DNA TGCGCCAGCAGCCTGTATACGGGAGAGACCCAGTACTTC. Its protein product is CASSLYTGETQYF.

This CDR3 reads CASSKGDRDQETQYF. CDR3 DNA sequence: TGTGCCAGCAGCAAGGGGGACAGGGACCAAGAGACCCAGTACTTC. The J gene is TRBJ2-5, the V gene TRBV4-2; 9 bases agree with TRBD1. Germline V lookup: CDR1 LGHNA, CDR2 YNFKEQ. The CDR3 has 15 amino acids. The trim removed 5 bases at V and 0 bases at J, leaving 4 bases unmatched.

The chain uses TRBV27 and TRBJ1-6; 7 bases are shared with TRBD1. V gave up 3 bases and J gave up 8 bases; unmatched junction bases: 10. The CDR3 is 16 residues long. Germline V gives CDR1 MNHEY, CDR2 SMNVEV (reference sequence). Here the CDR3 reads CASSLDRAGGHSPLHF. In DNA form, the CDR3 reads TGTGCCAGCAGTTTGGATCGGGCAGGGGGTCATTCACCCCTCCACTTT.

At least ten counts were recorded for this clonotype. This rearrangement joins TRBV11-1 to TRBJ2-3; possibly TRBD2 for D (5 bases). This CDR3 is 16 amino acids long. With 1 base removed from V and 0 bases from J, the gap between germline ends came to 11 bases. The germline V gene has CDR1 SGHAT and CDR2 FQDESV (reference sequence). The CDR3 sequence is CASSLGGFGSTDTQYF. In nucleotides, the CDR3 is TGTGCCAGCAGCTTAGGAGGGTTTGGTAGCACAGATACGCAGTATTTT.

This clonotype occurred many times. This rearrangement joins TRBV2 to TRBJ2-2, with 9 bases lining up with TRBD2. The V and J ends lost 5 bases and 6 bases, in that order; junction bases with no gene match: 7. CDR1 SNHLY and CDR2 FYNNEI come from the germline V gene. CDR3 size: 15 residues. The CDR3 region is CASSFSGSSAGELFF. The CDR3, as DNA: TGTGCCAGCAGTTTTAGCGGGAGTAGCGCCGGGGAGCTGTTTTTT.

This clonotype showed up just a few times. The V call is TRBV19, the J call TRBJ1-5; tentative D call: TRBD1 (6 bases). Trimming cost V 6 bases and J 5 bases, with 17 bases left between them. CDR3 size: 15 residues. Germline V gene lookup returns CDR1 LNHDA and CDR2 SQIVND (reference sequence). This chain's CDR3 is CASRAQGLGDQPQHF. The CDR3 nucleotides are TGTGCCAGTAGGGCACAGGGATTGGGGGATCAGCCCCAGCATTTT.

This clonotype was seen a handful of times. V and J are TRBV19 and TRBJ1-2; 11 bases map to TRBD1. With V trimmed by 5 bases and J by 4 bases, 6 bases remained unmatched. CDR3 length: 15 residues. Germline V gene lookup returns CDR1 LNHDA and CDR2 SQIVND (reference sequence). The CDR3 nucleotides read TGTGCCAGTAGTCCTAGGACAGGGGGCTCCTATGGCTACACCTTC. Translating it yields CASSPRTGGSYGYTF.